This T cell receptor beta chain was captured in a study of CD8 T cells in ankylosing spondylitis. CDR1 and CDR2 from the germline V gene are KGHDR and SFDVKD. V trimming: 3 bases; J trimming: 4 bases; junction bases outside the gene matches: 9. CDR3 length equals 17 residues. TCRdb independently ran MiXCR on the 5' RACE reads; one entry per CDR3 protein. The table has under 300,000 distinct CDR3 sequences, about 18% seen once. The clonotype was recovered from a male donor with ankylosing spondylitis or in good health (not recorded which). The chain is built from TRBV24-1 and TRBJ1-1, with 11 bases that match TRBD1. Material: blood, either unsorted or a sorted T cell fraction (not recorded which). CDR3 nucleotide sequence: TGTGCCACCAGTGATGAGGACAGGGGGCACCGCGGCACTGAAGCTTTCTTT. This encodes CATSDEDRGHRGTEAFF.